What follows are 19 T cell receptor beta chains derived from one specimen sequenced in a study of blood T cells in healthy people across ages. A second roughly 6 to 11 cycle PCR used barcoded and J-beta primers. TCRdb re-analysed the 5' RACE reads in MiXCR, keeping a single row per CDR3 protein. This table holds 1.8 million or so distinct CDR3 sequences, about 39% found once. The sample was blood. The receptors derive from a human donor in good health.

The chain recombines TRBV2 with TRBJ1-2; D is possibly TRBD1 (5 bases). The CDR3 loop spans 14 amino acids. CDR1 and CDR2 (germline): SNHLY, FYNNEI. The V end lost 1 base, the J end lost 3 bases, and 9 bases lay between the germline ends. The CDR3 region is CASSEGQGHYGYTF. The CDR3 region has the DNA TGTGCCAGCAGTGAAGGCCAGGGTCACTATGGCTACACCTTC. Full variable domain (rest looked up from reference TRBV2 and TRBJ1-2): EPEVTQTPSHQVTQMGQEVILRCVPISNHLYFYWYRQILGQKVEFLVSFYNNEISEKSEIFDDQFSVERPDGSNFTLKIRSTKLEDSAMYFCASSEGQGHYGYTFGSGTRLTVV.

The chain couples TRBV12-3 or TRBV12-4 to TRBJ2-4; 9 bases line up with TRBD1. Trimming cost V 3 bases and J 1 base; bases outside gene matches: 13. This CDR3 comprises 19 residues. The CDR3: CASSFAGTGRDVAKNIQYF. DNA for the CDR3: TGTGCCAGCAGTTTTGCCGGGACAGGGAGGGACGTGGCCAAAAACATTCAGTACTTC.

The V and J genes are TRBV7-2 and TRBJ2-1; maybe TRBD2 (5 bases). The CDR3 runs 14 residues. The germline V gene has CDR1 SGHTA and CDR2 FQGNSA. V shed 0 bases and J shed 9 bases, with 12 bases lying between them. As DNA, the CDR3 is TGTGCCAGCAGCTTAGCGAGGCCTCGGGGTGAGCAGTTCTTC. Translation: CASSLARPRGEQFF.

The genes are TRBV9 and TRBJ2-5; D possibly corresponds to TRBD1 (6 bases). CDR3 length: 15 residues. V was trimmed by 0 bases and J by 5 bases, leaving 14 bases between them. CDR1 and CDR2 from the germline V gene are SGDLS and YYNGEE. CDR3 region: CASSVDPTGQETQYF. For the CDR3, the DNA is TGTGCCAGCAGCGTAGACCCAACAGGGCAGGAGACCCAGTACTTC.

With regard to this clonotype: It is likely a read error, because the conserved phenylalanine at the end of the CDR3 is missing. The chain is built from TRBV12-3 or TRBV12-4 and TRBJ1-2; a weak D match, TRBD1 (6 bases). V was cut by 6 bases and J by 5 bases, with 19 bases left in between. CDR3 length: 15 amino acids. The chain's CDR3 is CASRGRHREHYGYTV. In nucleotides, the CDR3 is TGTGCCAGCAGGGGGCGCCACAGGGAGCATTATGGCTACACCGTC.

This clonotype appeared a few times. The chain joins TRBV15 to TRBJ1-5; no definite D call. V gave up 0 bases and J gave up 7 bases, with 13 bases separating them. The V gene's germline CDR1 is LNHNV and CDR2 YYDKDF (reference sequence). The CDR3 extends over 15 amino acids. CDR3 residues: CATSRDLAGEQPQHF. The CDR3 DNA sequence: TGTGCCACCAGCAGAGATCTTGCGGGCGAGCAGCCCCAGCATTTT.

The chain recombines TRBV6-5 with TRBJ1-4; D not certain. The length of the CDR3 is 15 residues. Germline-derived CDR1 and CDR2 are MNHEY and SVGAGI. Trimming cost V 4 bases and J 8 bases, with 17 bases left between them. CDR3: CASSSRPGSEEKLFF. CDR3 nucleotides: TGTGCCAGCAGTTCCCGGCCAGGATCTGAGGAAAAACTGTTTTTT.

This clonotype turned up a few times. The chain carries TRBV12-3 or TRBV12-4 and TRBJ1-1; D is undetermined. Trimming cost V 3 bases and J 6 bases, with 8 bases left between them. This CDR3 spans 12 amino acids. For the CDR3, the DNA is TGTGCCAGCAGTTTGCTTGGGCCTGAAGCTTTCTTT. Encoded protein: CASSLLGPEAFF.

The chain recombines TRBV7-2 with TRBJ2-1, with TRBD1 as a possible D gene (5 bases). Germline-derived CDR1 and CDR2 are SGHTA and FQGNSA. V was cut by 3 bases and J by 6 bases, with 15 bases left in between. This CDR3 is 15 amino acids long. The CDR3 protein is CASSFGPLDSNEQFF. The CDR3 DNA reads TGTGCCAGCAGCTTCGGGCCCCTTGACAGCAATGAGCAGTTCTTC.

This chain joins TRBV18 and TRBJ2-2; no clear D gene. Trimming removed 6 bases at V and 14 bases at J, with 16 bases between. The CDR3 has 12 amino acids. CDR1 is KGHSH, CDR2 LQKENI, per germline. In nucleotides, the CDR3 is TGTGCCAGCTCTCGTGGCGGCGGAGAACTGTTTTTT. Translating gives CASSRGGGELFF.

This clonotype was seen ten or more times. The V and J genes are TRBV29-1 and TRBJ1-2; 7 positions match TRBD1. Losses at the gene ends were 0 bases for V and 6 bases for J; bases not matched to a gene: 4. Germline values: CDR1 SQVTM, CDR2 ANQGSEA. This CDR3 has 13 residues. The CDR3 region has the DNA TGCAGCGTTGAAGAGAAGGGGGCCGATGGCTACACCTTC. It encodes CSVEEKGADGYTF.

To note about this clonotype: One junction end does not reproduce the germline sequence, and a read error may be involved. The chain links TRBV7-2 to TRBJ1-5; tentative D call: TRBD1 (6 bases). CDR3 length: 14 residues. CDR1 SGHTA and CDR2 FQGNSA come from the germline V gene. The CDR3 reads CACSLGGGNQPQHF. CDR3 DNA: TGTGCCTGCAGCTTAGGGGGGGGCAATCAGCCCCAGCATTTT.

The chain links TRBV7-6 to TRBJ2-7, with D unresolved. The germline CDR1 and CDR2 sequences are SGHVS and FNYEAQ. V shed 5 bases and J shed 0 bases, with 17 bases lying between them. The CDR3 totals 16 residues. CDR3 sequence (DNA): TGTGCCAGCAGCCAGGACCCTCGGAGCCCCTCCTACGAGCAGTACTTC. Protein product: CASSQDPRSPSYEQYF.

This chain links TRBV5-1 with TRBJ1-2; D unresolved. Trimming cost V 4 bases and J 8 bases, with 15 bases left between them. The CDR3 consists of 13 residues. Per the germline V gene, CDR1 is SGHRS and CDR2 is YFSETQ. For the CDR3, the DNA is TGCGCCAGCAGCCCCGAGTGGGTTGGAGGCTACACCTTC. This encodes CASSPEWVGGYTF.

This chain links TRBV4-2 with TRBJ2-1, with a possible D match to TRBD2 (7 bases). The CDR3 runs to 15 residues. Per germline, CDR1 LGHNA and CDR2 YNFKEQ. With 4 bases removed from V and 7 bases from J, the gap between germline ends came to 17 bases. CDR3 protein: CASSPDPGGRNEQFF. The CDR3 DNA sequence: TGTGCCAGCAGCCCAGATCCGGGGGGCCGGAATGAGCAGTTCTTC.

With regard to this clonotype: The conserved closing phenylalanine or tryptophan is absent in this CDR3, likely reflecting a read error. V is TRBV7-2 and J is TRBJ2-1; 9 nucleotides align to TRBD2. The V and J ends lost 1 base and 3 bases, in that order; junction bases with no gene match: 4. Germline V CDR1 and CDR2: SGHTA, FQGNSA. This CDR3 region has 16 residues. The CDR3 reads CASSLGLAESYNEQFL. In DNA form, the CDR3 reads TGTGCCAGCAGCTTAGGACTAGCGGAGAGCTACAATGAGCAGTTCTTA.

V is TRBV4-1 and J is TRBJ1-1, with 9 bases matching TRBD1. This CDR3 spans 15 amino acids. Germline V gives CDR1 MGHRA, CDR2 YSYEKL. V trimming: 3 bases; J trimming: 6 bases; junction bases outside the gene matches: 8. This CDR3 is CASSQAGQGRAEAFF. CDR3 coding DNA: TGCGCCAGCAGCCAGGCCGGACAGGGGCGGGCTGAAGCTTTCTTT.

The rearrangement joins TRBV20-1 to TRBJ2-5; the D gene is possibly TRBD1 (6 bases). Germline CDR1 and CDR2: DFQATT and SNEGSKA (reference sequence). V shed 0 bases and J shed 2 bases, with 25 bases lying between them. The CDR3 is 19 amino acids. As DNA, the CDR3 is TGCAGTGCTAGAGATCATGCCTCTACTTGGACAGAAATTCAAGAGACCCAGTACTTC. This sequence encodes CSARDHASTWTEIQETQYF.

This clonotype came up many times. Here the CDR3 DNA reads TGTGCCAGCAGCCAATATTTGGAAGTGGGACAGATTCTCTACGAGCAGTACTTC. Its protein product is CASSQYLEVGQILYEQYF. The chain is built from TRBV14 and TRBJ2-7; 7 bases fit TRBD1. The J segment lost 3 bases and the V segment lost 2 bases, leaving 16 bases of the junction unmatched. The CDR3 loop spans 18 amino acids. Germline CDR1 SGHDN, CDR2 FVKESK.